These 10 T cell receptor beta chains were all obtained from the same sample, sequenced in a study of T cell clonality in common variable immunodeficiency. No antigen is known for these receptors. Measured with immunoSEQ multiplex PCR; TCRdb has only the in-frame clones, and not every one. The repertoire shows 15,000 to 20,000 clones, none seen only once; the top ten take 6.6%. Findings of the study overall: In common variable immunodeficiency, TCR beta chains reportedly carried fewer deletions and N-nucleotide insertions.

The sequenced sample consisted of peripheral blood mononuclear cells. The receptors stem from a human donor with common variable immunodeficiency.

In regard to this clone: The read halts 3 residues ahead of the CDR3 end, with the missing end drawn from the germline J gene. The chain links TRBV7-2 to TRBJ2-2; D is unresolved. CDR1 is SGHTA and CDR2 is FQGNSA in the germline V gene. Trimming cost V 1 base and J 4 bases, with 10 bases left between them. The CDR3 extends over 15 amino acids. This chain's CDR3 is CASSLVRFGTGELFF. The DNA read from the CDR3 is TGTGCCAGCAGCTTAGTTCGGTTTGGCACCGGGGAG.

The sample holds many counts of this clone. The missing CDR3 end, 3 residues past where the read stops, is filled in from the germline J gene. The rearrangement links TRBV5-1 to TRBJ2-3, with TRBD2 matching over 9 bases. The ends lost 4 bases at V and 3 bases at J; junction bases unmatched: 6. Germline assignment: CDR1 SGHRS and CDR2 YFSETQ. The CDR3 runs to 15 residues. CDR3 bases read: TGCGCCAGCAGCCGACTAGCGGCCCAAACAGATACG. Translated: CASSRLAAQTDT. The whole CDR3 sequence is CASSRLAAQTDTQYF.

This clone came up a few times. The missing CDR3 end, 3 residues past where the read stops, is filled in from the germline J gene. This sequence joins TRBV2 and TRBJ1-2; tentatively, D is TRBD1 (5 bases). The CDR3 totals 13 residues. Germline lookup yields CDR1 SNHLY and CDR2 FYNNEI. The CDR3 region is CASRGRLPSGYTF. Partial CDR3 DNA: TGTGCCAGCAGGGGGCGGCTTCCCTCGGGC.

Judged by abundance, this clone is medium-sized (0.01 to 0.1%). The read gets to within 3 residues of the CDR3 end, and the germline J gene fills in the rest. V and J are TRBV5-1 and TRBJ2-2; no reliable D call. V was trimmed by 0 bases and J by 5 bases, leaving 11 bases between them. Germline assignment: CDR1 SGHRS and CDR2 YFSETQ. The CDR3 consists of 15 residues. The DNA read from the CDR3 is TGCGCCAGCAGCTTGGCCAGGTTAGGGACCGGGGAG. Its translation: CASSLARLGTGE. The entire CDR3 sequence reads CASSLARLGTGELFF.

A word on this clone: From the germline J gene comes the end of the CDR3, since the read stops 3 residues before it. This chain connects TRBV5-1 to TRBJ1-3, with 8 bases fitting TRBD1. The CDR3 runs 14 residues. The germline V gene encodes CDR1 SGHRS and CDR2 YFSETQ. Germline trimming cut 3 bases from V and 1 base from J; bases unmatched to any gene: 0. The CDR3 DNA, read in part, is TGCGCCAGCAGCTGGACAGGGTCTGGAAACACC. It encodes CASSWTGSGNT. The complete CDR3 sequence is CASSWTGSGNTIYF.

This clone was seen a few times. The read ends 3 residues before the CDR3 terminus; that terminus is restored from the germline J gene. The chain links TRBV11-2 to TRBJ2-7; 8 bases match TRBD1. CDR1 and CDR2 (germline): SGHAT, FQNNGV. Unmatched junction bases numbered 8, after V lost 5 bases and J lost 2 bases. The CDR3 has 15 amino acids. The DNA read from the CDR3 is TGTGCCAGCAGCCCACAGGACAGGGAGGCCTACGAG. This gives the protein CASSPQDREAYE. The full CDR3 is CASSPQDREAYEQYF.

This clone was detected ten times or more. The DNA ends 3 residues before the CDR3 does, and the rest of the CDR3 is filled in from the germline J gene. The chain joins TRBV29-1 to TRBJ2-1; D is possibly TRBD2 (5 bases). CDR3 length: 13 residues. Germline lookup yields CDR1 SQVTM and CDR2 ANQGSEA. V lost 2 bases to trimming and J lost 4 bases, with 9 bases between them. The CDR3: CSVELGGYNEQFF. The covered CDR3 bases are TGCAGCGTTGAACTAGGCGGGTACAATGAG.

A word on this clone: Coverage ceases 3 residues before the CDR3 finishes, and the germline J gene fills in the end. The rearrangement uses TRBV18 and TRBJ1-3, with 8 bases lining up with TRBD1. Germline values: CDR1 KGHSH, CDR2 LQKENI. The CDR3 runs to 14 residues. CDR3: CASSPGDRGRSIYF. Partial CDR3 DNA: TGTGCCAGCTCACCGGGAGACAGGGGCCGTTCT.

This clone was recorded at least ten times. The DNA ends 3 residues before the CDR3 does, and the rest of the CDR3 is filled in from the germline J gene. The chain couples TRBV7-2 to TRBJ1-1; D unclear. The CDR3 runs 13 residues. Trimming stripped 4 bases from V and 0 bases from J, with 6 bases between. Looked up from germline, CDR1 is SGHTA and CDR2 is FQGNSA. CDR3 loop: CASSSSVNTEAFF. The covered CDR3 bases are TGTGCCAGCAGCTCCAGCGTGAACACTGAA.

In this sample, this clone turned up many times. The CDR3 extends 3 residues past the end of the read, so its final part is completed from the germline J gene. This rearrangement joins TRBV7-6 to TRBJ2-1, with D possibly matching TRBD1 (6 bases). V was shortened by 1 base and J by 6 bases, with 10 bases between the two germline ends. The CDR3 consists of 14 residues. Looked up from germline, CDR1 is SGHVS and CDR2 is FNYEAQ. Incomplete CDR3 DNA: TGTGCCAGCAGCTTAGGTGCAGGGGTCAATGAG. Its protein product is CASSLGAGVNE. The whole CDR3 sequence reads CASSLGAGVNEQFF.